The T cell receptor (beta chain) described here comes from a study of T cell responses to AZD1222 COVID-19 vaccine. The germline CDR1 and CDR2 sequences are SNHLY and FYNNEI. The CDR3 contains 13 residues. V was trimmed by 4 bases and J by 12 bases, leaving 16 bases between them. Generated by immunoSEQ multiplex PCR, the TCRdb table keeps only in-frame clones and is missing some. The sample shows approximately 170,000 clones, approximately 94% of them seen only once. The TCR was taken from an adult who received the AZD1222 COVID-19 vaccine. The chain is built from TRBV2 and TRBJ1-5; D call uncertain. Material: peripheral blood, obtained 28 days after the second AZD1222 dose. This CDR3 reads CASSGIFPAVQHF. CDR3 coding DNA: TGTGCCAGCAGTGGGATTTTCCCGGCGGTCCAGCATTTT.